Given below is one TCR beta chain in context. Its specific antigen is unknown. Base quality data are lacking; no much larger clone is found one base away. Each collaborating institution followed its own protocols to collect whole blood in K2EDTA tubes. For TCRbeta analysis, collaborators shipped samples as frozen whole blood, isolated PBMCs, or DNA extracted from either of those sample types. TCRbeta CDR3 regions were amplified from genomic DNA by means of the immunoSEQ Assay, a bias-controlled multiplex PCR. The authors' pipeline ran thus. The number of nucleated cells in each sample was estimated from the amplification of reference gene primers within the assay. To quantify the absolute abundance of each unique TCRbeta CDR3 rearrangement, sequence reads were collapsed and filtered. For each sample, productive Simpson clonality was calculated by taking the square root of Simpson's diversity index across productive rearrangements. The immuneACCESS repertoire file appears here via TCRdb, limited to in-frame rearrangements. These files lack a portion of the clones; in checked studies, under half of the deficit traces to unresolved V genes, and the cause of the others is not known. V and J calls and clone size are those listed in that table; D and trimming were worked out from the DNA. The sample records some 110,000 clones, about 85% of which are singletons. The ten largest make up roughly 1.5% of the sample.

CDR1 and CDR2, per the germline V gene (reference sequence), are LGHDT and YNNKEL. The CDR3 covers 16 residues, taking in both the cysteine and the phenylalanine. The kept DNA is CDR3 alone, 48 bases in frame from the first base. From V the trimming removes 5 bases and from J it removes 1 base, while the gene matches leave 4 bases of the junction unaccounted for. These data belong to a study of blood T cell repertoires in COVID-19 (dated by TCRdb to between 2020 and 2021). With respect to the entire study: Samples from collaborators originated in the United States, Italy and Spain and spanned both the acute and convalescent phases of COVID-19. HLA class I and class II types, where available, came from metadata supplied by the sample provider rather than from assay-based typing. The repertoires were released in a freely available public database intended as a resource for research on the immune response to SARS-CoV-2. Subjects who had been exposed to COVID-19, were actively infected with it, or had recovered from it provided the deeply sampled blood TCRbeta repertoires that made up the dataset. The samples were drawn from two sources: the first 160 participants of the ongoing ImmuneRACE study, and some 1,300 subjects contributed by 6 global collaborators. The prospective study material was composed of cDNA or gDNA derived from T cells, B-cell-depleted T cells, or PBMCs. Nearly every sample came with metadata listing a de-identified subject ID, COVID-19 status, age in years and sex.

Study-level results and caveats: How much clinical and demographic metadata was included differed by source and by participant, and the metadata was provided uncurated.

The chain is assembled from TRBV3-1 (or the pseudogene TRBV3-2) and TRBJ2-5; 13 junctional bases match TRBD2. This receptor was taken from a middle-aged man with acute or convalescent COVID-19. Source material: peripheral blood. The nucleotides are TGTGCCAGCAGCACACTAGCGGGGGGGATCCAAGAGACCCAGTACTTC. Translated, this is CASSTLAGGIQETQYF.